These 27 T cell receptor beta chains were sequenced from one sample in a study of blood T cells in healthy people across ages. Using a J-beta primer mix together with a sample-barcoded 5' primer, a second PCR was run for roughly 6 to 11 cycles. TCRdb fed the 5' RACE reads into MiXCR, producing one record per CDR3 protein. The sample carries 850,000 to 1,000,000 distinct CDR3 sequences, under 50% recorded once. Sequencing was carried out using blood. These receptors all come from a man aged 25 to 45 in good health.

The chain carries TRBV5-1 and TRBJ2-1, with D possibly being TRBD1 or TRBD2 (5 bases each). Between the trimmed V and J ends, which lost 2 bases and 9 bases, there was a span of 18 bases. This CDR3 region has 15 residues. Looked up from germline, CDR1 is SGHRS and CDR2 is YFSETQ. The CDR3 DNA sequence: TGCGCCAGCAGCTTCGGGCAGGGACGGCACAGTGAGCAGTTCTTC. It is translated as CASSFGQGRHSEQFF.

In nucleotides, the CDR3 is TGTGCCAGCAGTGAAAGGGGGCCTGGACACGGCTACACCTTC. Amino acid sequence: CASSERGPGHGYTF. This chain joins TRBV6-1 and TRBJ1-2, with 7 nucleotides matching TRBD1. CDR1 MNHNS and CDR2 SASEGT come from the germline V gene. V gave up 2 bases and J gave up 8 bases; unmatched junction bases: 8. CDR3 size: 14 residues.

On this clonotype: Just one base apart from a much larger clone, this may be a read error. CDR3 residues: CASNPSRRFAGELFF. CDR3 DNA: TGCGCCAGCAACCCCAGCCGGAGGTTTGCCGGGGAGCTGTTTTTT. The chain recombines TRBV4-1 with TRBJ2-2; D possibly corresponds to TRBD2 (5 bases). The CDR3 is 15 residues long. The V end was cut by 7 bases, the J end by 6 bases, with 18 bases between. Germline-derived CDR1 and CDR2 are MGHRA and YSYEKL.

This clonotype was observed a few times. The chain has TRBV27 and TRBJ2-1; D gene uncertain. Germline V gene lookup returns CDR1 MNHEY and CDR2 SMNVEV (reference sequence). The CDR3 is 15 residues long. V was shortened by 3 bases and J by 5 bases, with 14 bases between the two germline ends. The CDR3 coding sequence is TGTGCCAGCAGTTTCTTTCTAGGGCTGGACAATGAGCAGTTCTTC. Translation: CASSFFLGLDNEQFF.

The genes are TRBV12-3 or TRBV12-4 and TRBJ2-1; tentatively, D is TRBD1 (6 bases). Near its end, the DNA agrees better with TRBJ2-7, so the J call may be wrong. The CDR3 has 13 amino acids. As DNA, the CDR3 is TGTGCCAGCATGGACAGCTCCTACAATGAGCAGTACTTC. Protein sequence: CASMDSSYNEQYF.

As regards this clonotype: The junction does not match germline at one end; this may be a read error. The gene calls are TRBV6-2 or TRBV6-3 and TRBJ2-1; the match to TRBD2 covers 11 bases. Germline V lookup: CDR1 MNHEY, CDR2 SVGEGT. This CDR3 is 17 amino acids long. The CDR3 reads CASSTSGGRSSYNERFF. The CDR3 coding sequence is TGTGCCAGCTCTACTAGCGGGGGCCGAAGCTCCTACAATGAGCGGTTCTTC.

This clonotype was found a few times. The V gene is TRBV6-5, the J gene TRBJ2-1; D remains ambiguous. The CDR3 spans 15 residues. Per germline, CDR1 MNHEY and CDR2 SVGAGI. Trimming left V 6 bases short and J 7 bases short, with 19 bases between. CDR3 bases: TGTGCCAGCAGACCCCAGACGAACTTCCCGAATGAGCAGTTCTTC. This gives the protein CASRPQTNFPNEQFF.

This chain joins TRBV6-6 and TRBJ2-7; TRBD1 agrees at 12 bases. The V and J ends lost 0 bases and 2 bases, in that order; junction bases with no gene match: 5. Germline V gene sequence: CDR1 MNHNY, CDR2 SVGAGI (reference sequence). The CDR3 spans 17 residues. CDR3 coding DNA: TGTGCCAGCAGTTACTCGACTGGGGACAGGGGGCCCTACGAGCAGTACTTC. Translation gives CASSYSTGDRGPYEQYF.

This clonotype was detected a few times. The chain is built from TRBV6-6 and TRBJ2-5; maybe TRBD1 (5 bases). This CDR3 region has 15 residues. V lost 0 bases and J 2 bases, leaving 10 bases between the germline ends. The germline V gene has CDR1 MNHNY and CDR2 SVGAGI (reference sequence). The DNA of the CDR3 is TGTGCCAGCAGTTACTCGGGCAGGGTTCAAGAGACCCAGTACTTC. Its protein is CASSYSGRVQETQYF.

V gene TRBV3-1 combines with J gene TRBJ2-1; D gene ambiguous. The CDR3 length is 13 residues. V lost 3 bases to trimming and J lost 9 bases, with 12 bases between them. CDR1 LGHDT and CDR2 YNNKEL come from the germline V gene (reference sequence). DNA of the CDR3: TGTGCCAGCAGCCAGGCCTTAAACAGTGAGCAGTTCTTC. Translated, it gives CASSQALNSEQFF.

This clonotype has a handful of counts. The V and J genes are TRBV6-6 and TRBJ2-3; 7 bases fit TRBD2. The V gene's germline CDR1 is MNHNY and CDR2 SVGAGI (reference sequence). The CDR3 covers 15 residues. V trimming: 6 bases; J trimming: 3 bases; junction bases outside the gene matches: 9. This chain's CDR3 is CASSRDYPGTDTQYF. The DNA for the CDR3 is TGTGCCAGCAGCCGGGACTATCCCGGGACAGATACGCAGTATTTT.

Turning to this clonotype: The germline gene is not matched at one end of the junction; a read error may be the cause. V and J are TRBV29-1 and TRBJ2-5, with D unclear. Per the germline V gene, CDR1 is SQVTM and CDR2 is ANQGSEA. The CDR3 spans 12 residues. The CDR3 region is CGVESGYNEQYF. The CDR3 nucleotides read TGCGGCGTTGAATCCGGATACAATGAGCAGTACTTC.

The chain's CDR3 is CATSDAGHYRETQYF. CDR3 DNA sequence: TGTGCCACCAGTGATGCGGGACATTACCGAGAGACCCAGTACTTC. This chain joins TRBV24-1 and TRBJ2-5; either TRBD1 or TRBD2 may fit D (6 bases each). Deletions cut 3 bases from V and 4 bases from J, with 14 bases between. The CDR3 totals 15 residues. The germline V gene encodes CDR1 KGHDR and CDR2 SFDVKD.

The chain has TRBV5-4 and TRBJ2-7; TRBD2 is a possible D gene (6 bases). This CDR3 has 14 amino acids. Germline values: CDR1 SGHNT, CDR2 YYREEE (reference sequence). The germline V and J ends were trimmed by 4 bases and 3 bases, with 14 bases remaining between them. The CDR3 sequence is CASSTAGLLYEQYF. DNA of the CDR3: TGTGCCAGCAGCACGGCGGGACTCCTCTACGAGCAGTACTTC.

The rearrangement joins TRBV3-1 to TRBJ2-1; 8 bases fit TRBD2. V gave up 2 bases and J gave up 7 bases; unmatched junction bases: 1. CDR1 and CDR2 from the germline V gene are LGHDT and YNNKEL (reference sequence). There are 13 residues in the CDR3. Here the CDR3 DNA reads TGTGCCAGCAGCCAAATAGCGGGGAATGAGCAGTTCTTC. Its translation is CASSQIAGNEQFF.

The genes are TRBV3-1 and TRBJ2-1, with TRBD2 identical over 9 bases. The V gene's germline CDR1 is LGHDT and CDR2 YNNKEL (reference sequence). Trimming removed 1 base from V and 9 bases from J; junction bases left unmatched: 7. The CDR3 runs to 15 residues. The CDR3 DNA reads as TGTGCCAGCAGCCAAGTACCAGCGGGGGGAGGTGAGCAGTTCTTC. It specifies CASSQVPAGGGEQFF.

The gene calls are TRBV27 and TRBJ2-7, with unresolved D. Germline V gene sequence: CDR1 MNHEY, CDR2 SMNVEV (reference sequence). This CDR3 region has 14 residues. The V end was cut by 0 bases, the J end by 3 bases, with 9 bases between. The CDR3 spells CASSLSPEYYEQYF. CDR3 nucleotides: TGTGCCAGCAGTTTATCCCCGGAGTACTACGAGCAGTACTTC.

This chain connects TRBV7-3 to TRBJ2-2; no clear D. Germline CDR1 is SGHTA and CDR2 is FQGTGA. V was pared by 2 bases and J by 2 bases, with 6 bases between. This CDR3 comprises 14 residues. The chain's CDR3 is CASSLLLNTGELFF. Written as DNA, the CDR3 is TGTGCCAGCAGCTTATTACTTAACACCGGGGAGCTGTTTTTT. The full variable domain, its missing parts supplied by reference TRBV7-3 and TRBJ2-2, is GAGVSQTPSNKVTEKGKYVELRCDPISGHTALYWYRQSLGQGPEFLIYFQGTGAADDSGLPNDRFFAVRPEGSVSTLKIQRTERGDSAVYLCASSLLLNTGELFFGEGSRLTVL.

This chain's CDR3 is CASRGTSTYNEQFF. For the CDR3, the DNA is TGTGCCAGCAGGGGGACTAGCACCTACAATGAGCAGTTCTTC. V usage is TRBV6-5 and J usage is TRBJ2-1; the match to TRBD2 covers 9 bases. The J segment lost 2 bases and the V segment lost 6 bases, leaving 2 bases of the junction unmatched. CDR3 size: 14 residues. Per germline, CDR1 MNHEY and CDR2 SVGAGI.

This clonotype was observed a few times. The chain employs TRBV4-3 and TRBJ2-1, with TRBD2 matching 7 bases. There are 19 residues in the CDR3. Germline CDR1 is LGHNA and CDR2 is YSLEER. With V trimmed by 0 bases and J by 3 bases, 14 bases remained unmatched. The CDR3 loop reads CASSQDKYSSAGDYNEQFF. CDR3 coding DNA: TGCGCCAGCAGCCAAGATAAATATAGTTCGGCGGGAGACTACAATGAGCAGTTCTTC.

This clonotype was recorded once. This sequence joins TRBV6-2 or TRBV6-3 and TRBJ2-1, with 10 bases matching TRBD2. V shed 9 bases and J 8 bases; nucleotides not matched to a gene: 10. From germline, CDR1 is MNHEY and CDR2 SVGEGT. The CDR3 is 14 residues long. The CDR3 protein is CASGWLAGAHEQFF. For the CDR3, the DNA is TGTGCCAGTGGCTGGCTAGCGGGAGCTCATGAGCAGTTCTTC.

This rearrangement joins TRBV25-1 to TRBJ1-5, with D maybe TRBD1 (5 bases). Trimming stripped 2 bases from V and 11 bases from J, with 19 bases between. This CDR3 region has 15 residues. Germline V gives CDR1 MGHDK, CDR2 SYGVNS. The CDR3 DNA reads TGTGCCAGCAGTGAAATTTCAGGGCGAGCTAAGGCCCAGCATTTT. Its translation is CASSEISGRAKAQHF. The full variable domain, with the rest looked up from reference TRBV25-1 and TRBJ1-5, is EADIYQTPRYLVIGTGKKITLECSQTMGHDKMYWYQQDPGMELHLIHYSYGVNSTEKGDLSSESTVSRIRTEHFPLTLESARPSHTSQYLCASSEISGRAKAQHFGDGTRLSIL.

J is TRBJ2-3 and V is TRBV7-2; weak D call: TRBD1 (6 bases). The CDR3 has 13 amino acids. Looked up from germline, CDR1 is SGHTA and CDR2 is FQGNSA. V was clipped by 5 bases and J by 7 bases, with 13 bases between them. This CDR3 reads CASSDGTQYTQYF. CDR3 nucleotides: TGTGCCAGCAGCGACGGGACACAGTATACGCAGTATTTT. The full variable domain, rest sourced from reference TRBV7-2 and TRBJ2-3, is GAGVSQSPSNKVTEKGKDVELRCDPISGHTALYWYRQSLGQGLEFLIYFQGNSAPDKSGLPSDRFSAERTGGSVSTLTIQRTQQEDSAVYLCASSDGTQYTQYFGPGTRLTVL.

This clonotype occurred a few times. V gene TRBV27 combines with J gene TRBJ2-1; tentative D call: TRBD1 (5 bases). V gave up 2 bases and J gave up 3 bases, with 8 bases separating them. The CDR3 runs to 14 residues. CDR1 is MNHEY, CDR2 SMNVEV, per germline (reference sequence). CDR3 coding DNA: TGTGCCAGCAGTTTACGACAGCTCTACAATGAGCAGTTCTTC. Amino acid sequence: CASSLRQLYNEQFF.

This clonotype showed up just a few times. A much larger clone differs by one base, so this may be a read error. V gene TRBV6-6 combines with J gene TRBJ2-7; 10 nucleotides match TRBD1. CDR3 length: 14 residues. Trimming removed 8 bases from V and 7 bases from J; junction bases left unmatched: 11. The germline gives CDR1 MNHNY, CDR2 SVGAGI (reference sequence). In DNA, the CDR3 is TGTGCCAGCCGAACCGGGACAGGGGCCTGGGAGCAGTACTTC. It translates to CASRTGTGAWEQYF.

The rearrangement links TRBV3-1 to TRBJ2-1; 10 nucleotides line up with TRBD1. V trimming: 1 base; J trimming: 9 bases; junction bases outside the gene matches: 9. The CDR3 covers 16 residues. Germline V gene lookup returns CDR1 LGHDT and CDR2 YNNKEL (reference sequence). The CDR3 loop is CASSQVGTGVYGEQFF. CDR3 bases: TGTGCCAGCAGCCAAGTAGGGACAGGGGTTTATGGTGAGCAGTTCTTC.

This clonotype was counted ten times or more. J is TRBJ2-3 and V is TRBV21-1; TRBD1 is taken as the D call from the table, unchecked against the DNA. TRBV21-1 is deemed a pseudogene. The CDR3 totals 16 residues. The CDR3 here is CASSMNEQGTADTQYF. DNA of the CDR3: TGTGCCAGCAGCATGAACGAACAGGGGACCGCGGATACGCAGTATTTT.